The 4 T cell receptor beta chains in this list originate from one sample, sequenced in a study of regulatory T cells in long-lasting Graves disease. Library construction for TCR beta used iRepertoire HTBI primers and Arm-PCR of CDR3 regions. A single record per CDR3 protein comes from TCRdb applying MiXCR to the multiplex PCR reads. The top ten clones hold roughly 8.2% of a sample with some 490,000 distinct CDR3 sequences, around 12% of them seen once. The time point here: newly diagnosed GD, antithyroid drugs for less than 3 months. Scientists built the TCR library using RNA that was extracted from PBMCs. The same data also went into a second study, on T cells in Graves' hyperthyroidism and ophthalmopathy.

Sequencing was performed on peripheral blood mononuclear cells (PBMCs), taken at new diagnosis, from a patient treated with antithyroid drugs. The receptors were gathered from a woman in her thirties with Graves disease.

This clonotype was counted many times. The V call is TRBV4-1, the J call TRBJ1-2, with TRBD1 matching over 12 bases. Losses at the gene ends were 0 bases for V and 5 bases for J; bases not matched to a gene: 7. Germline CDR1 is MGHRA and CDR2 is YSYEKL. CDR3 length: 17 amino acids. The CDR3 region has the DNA TGCGCCAGCAGCCAAGATATCAGGGACAGGGGGCGTTATGGCTACACCTTC. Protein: CASSQDIRDRGRYGYTF.

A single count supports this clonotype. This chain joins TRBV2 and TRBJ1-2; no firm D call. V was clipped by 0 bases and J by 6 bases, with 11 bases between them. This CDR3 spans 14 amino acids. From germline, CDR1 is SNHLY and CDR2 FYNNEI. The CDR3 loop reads CASSEAHSEDGYTF. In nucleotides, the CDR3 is TGTGCCAGCAGTGAAGCGCACAGCGAAGATGGCTACACCTTC.

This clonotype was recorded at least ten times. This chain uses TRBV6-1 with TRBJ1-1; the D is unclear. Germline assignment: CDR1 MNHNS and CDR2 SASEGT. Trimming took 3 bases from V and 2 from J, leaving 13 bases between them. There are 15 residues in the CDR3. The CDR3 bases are TGTGCCAGCAGTGACGTCCGGAGATTCAACACTGAAGCTTTCTTT. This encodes CASSDVRRFNTEAFF.

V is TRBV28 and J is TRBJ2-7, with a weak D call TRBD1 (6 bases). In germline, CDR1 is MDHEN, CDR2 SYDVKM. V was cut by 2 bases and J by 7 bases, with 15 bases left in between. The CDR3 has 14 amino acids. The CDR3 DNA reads TGTGCCAGCAGTTTAAGTCAGGGGCTCTGGGAGCAGTACTTC. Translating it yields CASSLSQGLWEQYF.